Presented here are 22 T cell receptor beta chains from one specimen sequenced in a study of Ad26.COV2.S vaccination and SARS-CoV-2 variants. This sample's treatment: about 20 received Ad26.COV2.S at low or high dose, single or two shots; 5 received placebo; per-sample allocation not given. Sampling was performed 63 days after the first vaccine or placebo injection. TCRdb's copy holds only in-frame clones and misses some; the assay was immunoSEQ multiplex PCR. Of around 300,000 clones listed, roughly nine tenths were seen once; the top ten hold approximately 5.9%. This sample comprised peripheral blood, obtained in a trial of Ad26.COV2.S vaccine versus placebo. Receptors were obtained from a person aged 18-60 years who received the Ad26.COV2.S COVID-19 vaccine or a placebo.

The CDR3 loop is CASSGPGAGEFYGYTF. CDR3 coding DNA: TGTGCCAGCAGTGGCCCCGGGGCAGGGGAGTTCTATGGCTACACCTTC. The rearrangement uses TRBV28 and TRBJ1-2; D is perhaps TRBD1 (6 bases). Trimming cost V 5 bases and J 4 bases, with 20 bases left between them. The CDR3 covers 16 residues. Germline CDR1 and CDR2: MDHEN and SYDVKM.

The rearrangement joins TRBV6-2 or TRBV6-3 to TRBJ2-7, with D tentatively TRBD1 (5 bases). Germline V gives CDR1 MNHEY, CDR2 SVGEGT. Trimming cost V 2 bases and J 3 bases, with 11 bases left between them. The CDR3 spans 14 residues. Here the CDR3 reads CASSYQAGNYEQYF. The DNA of the CDR3 is TGTGCCAGCAGTTACCAAGCAGGGAACTACGAGCAGTACTTC.

The chain uses TRBV5-4 and TRBJ2-7; 8 bases agree with TRBD1. This CDR3 contains 15 residues. The J segment lost 5 bases and the V segment lost 4 bases, leaving 11 bases of the junction unmatched. CDR1 is SGHNT, CDR2 YYREEE, per germline (reference sequence). Here the CDR3 DNA reads TGTGCCAGCAGCACAAGGACAGGGAGCGCCCACGAGCAGTACTTC. Translation: CASSTRTGSAHEQYF.

This clone has a handful of counts. The chain couples TRBV5-8 to TRBJ1-2; D gene uncertain. Trimming removed 0 bases from V and 4 bases from J, with 10 bases in between. The length of the CDR3 is 14 residues. Looked up from germline, CDR1 is SGHTS and CDR2 is YDEGEE. The DNA of the CDR3 is TGTGCCAGCAGCTTGGCCTCAGTTACCTATGGCTACACCTTC. Translating gives CASSLASVTYGYTF. Complete variable domain (other parts from reference TRBV5-8 and TRBJ1-2): EAGVTQSPTHLIKTRGQQATLRCSPISGHTSVYWYQQALGLGLQFLLWYDEGEERNRGNFPPRFSGRQFPNYSSELNVNALELEDSALYLCASSLASVTYGYTFGSGTRLTVV.

This clone has a single count. J is TRBJ1-2 and V is TRBV6-5; D perhaps matches TRBD1 (6 bases). V shed 9 bases and J shed 4 bases, with 12 bases lying between them. This CDR3 is 12 amino acids long. Germline V lookup: CDR1 MNHEY, CDR2 SVGAGI. The CDR3 DNA sequence: TGTGCCAGTGGAACAGGGACCTATGGCTACACCTTC. It yields the protein CASGTGTYGYTF.

This chain links TRBV19 with TRBJ1-1, with a possible D match to TRBD1 (5 bases). Per germline, CDR1 LNHDA and CDR2 SQIVND (reference sequence). The CDR3 runs to 13 residues. Trimming removed 5 bases at V and 11 bases at J, with 18 bases between. The CDR3 DNA is TGTGCCAGTAGTGCCAGGTCCGGGGAGGGGGCTTTCTTT. Translating gives CASSARSGEGAFF. Full variable domain (missing parts from reference TRBV19 and TRBJ1-1): DGGITQSPKYLFRKEGQNVTLSCEQNLNHDAMYWYRQDPGQGLRLIYYSQIVNDFQKGDIAEGYSVSREKKESFPLTVTSAQKNPTAFYLCASSARSGEGAFFGQGTRLTVV.

This chain uses TRBV6-2 or TRBV6-3 with TRBJ1-1; tentative D call: TRBD1 (6 bases). The CDR3 contains 16 residues. Trimming stripped 4 bases from V and 3 bases from J, with 18 bases between. Germline V CDR1 and CDR2: MNHEY, SVGEGT. The CDR3 here is CASSLLLVSGDTEAFF. CDR3 DNA: TGTGCCAGCAGTTTGTTGTTAGTTTCAGGGGACACTGAAGCTTTCTTT.

The gene calls are TRBV11-2 and TRBJ1-3; 8 bases are shared with TRBD1. The ends lost 11 bases at V and 0 bases at J; junction bases unmatched: 12. The CDR3 runs 16 residues. Germline CDR1 SGHAT, CDR2 FQNNGV. CDR3 loop: CASGGQALHSGNTIYF. The CDR3 DNA reads TGTGCCTCGGGGGGACAGGCTCTCCACTCTGGAAACACCATATATTTT. Using reference TRBV11-2 and TRBJ1-3 for the parts outside the CDR3, the full variable domain is EAGVAQSPRYKIIEKRQSVAFWCNPISGHATLYWYQQILGQGPKLLIQFQNNGVVDDSQLPKDRFSAERLKGVDSTLKIQPAKLEDSAVYLCASGGQALHSGNTIYFGEGSWLTVV.

This clone is a singleton in its sample. The rearrangement uses TRBV30 and TRBJ2-3; no firm D call. The CDR3 length is 16 residues. V was shortened by 8 bases and J by 2 bases, with 23 bases between the two germline ends. Looked up from germline, CDR1 is GTSNPN and CDR2 is SVGIG (reference sequence). The CDR3, as DNA: TGTGCCACCACCTCGACCTGGGCTAGGAACACAGATACGCAGTATTTT. It encodes CATTSTWARNTDTQYF.

This clone was detected only once. This sequence joins TRBV7-2 and TRBJ2-1; D is undetermined. Trimming shortened V by 1 base and J by 6 bases, and 7 bases separated the two germline ends. Per the germline V gene, CDR1 is SGHTA and CDR2 is FQGNSA. The CDR3 is made up of 13 amino acids. This chain's CDR3 is CASSLGKSNEQFF. DNA of the CDR3: TGTGCCAGCAGCTTAGGGAAGAGCAATGAGCAGTTCTTC.

The V call is TRBV4-3, the J call TRBJ2-6, with 8 bases that match TRBD2. There are 21 residues in the CDR3. V lost 2 bases and J lost 0; bases outside the gene matches: 15. Germline V gene data show CDR1 as LGHNA and CDR2 as YSLEER. The CDR3 protein is CASSQRSGGSVFDSGANVLTF. The CDR3 DNA reads as TGCGCCAGCAGCCAAAGGAGCGGGGGTTCAGTTTTCGACTCTGGGGCCAACGTCCTGACTTTC.

J is TRBJ1-1 and V is TRBV5-1; D uncertain. Germline V gene sequence: CDR1 SGHRS, CDR2 YFSETQ. The CDR3 consists of 14 residues. V dropped 0 bases and J dropped 0 bases, with 6 bases sitting between them. The CDR3 DNA reads as TGCGCCAGCAGCTTGGGGACGGTGAACACTGAAGCTTTCTTT. Translated, it gives CASSLGTVNTEAFF.

The chain carries TRBV7-2 and TRBJ2-7; 9 bases are a match to TRBD2. The CDR3 is 17 amino acids. V trimming: 1 base; J trimming: 1 base; junction bases outside the gene matches: 8. CDR1 and CDR2 from the germline V gene are SGHTA and FQGNSA. The CDR3 spells CASSLDTSGLLSYEQYF. The CDR3 DNA reads TGTGCCAGCAGCTTAGACACTAGCGGGCTGCTTTCCTACGAGCAGTACTTC.

The CDR3 spells CASSLGTSGTYEQYF. The CDR3 nucleotides read TGTGCCAGCAGTCTAGGGACTAGCGGAACCTACGAGCAGTACTTC. J is TRBJ2-7 and V is TRBV27, with TRBD2 matching over 11 bases. The CDR3 has 15 residues. Germline assignment: CDR1 MNHEY and CDR2 SMNVEV (reference sequence). With V trimmed by 5 bases and J by 2 bases, 5 bases remained unmatched.

This clone was counted ten times or more. V usage is TRBV6-6 and J usage is TRBJ1-2; TRBD1 might be the D (5 bases). Trimming removed 6 bases from V and 3 bases from J, with 14 bases in between. CDR1 is MNHNY, CDR2 SVGAGI, per germline (reference sequence). CDR3 length equals 14 residues. The CDR3 nucleotides read TGTGCCAGCAGCCAGGGCGTTATAGACTATGGCTACACCTTC. Protein product: CASSQGVIDYGYTF.

The chain couples TRBV19 to TRBJ1-2; TRBD1 might be the D (5 bases). Looked up from germline, CDR1 is LNHDA and CDR2 is SQIVND (reference sequence). The CDR3 is 16 amino acids. The V gene lost 0 bases and the J gene lost 3 bases, with 14 bases spanning the gap. CDR3 region: CASSIDPGRNHYGYTF. In DNA form, the CDR3 reads TGTGCCAGTAGTATAGACCCGGGACGGAACCACTATGGCTACACCTTC.

V is TRBV12-3 or TRBV12-4 and J is TRBJ2-7, with D uncertain. The CDR3 has 13 residues. V lost 7 bases and J 5 bases, leaving 15 bases between the germline ends. The CDR3 sequence is CASTRVGFDEQYF. DNA for the CDR3: TGTGCCAGCACTCGGGTAGGGTTCGACGAGCAGTACTTC.

This clone was observed once. The chain links TRBV30 to TRBJ1-4, with TRBD1 identical over 7 bases. The CDR3 contains 14 residues. V shed 5 bases and J 5 bases; nucleotides not matched to a gene: 8. The germline CDR1 and CDR2 sequences are GTSNPN and SVGIG (reference sequence). CDR3 DNA sequence: TGTGCCTGGGGGACTGGGACAGAAAATGAAAAACTGTTTTTT. As protein: CAWGTGTENEKLFF.

The CDR3 bases are TGTGCCAGCAGTACAGGACCCACGCAGGGCACTGAAGCTTTCTTT. Encoded protein: CASSTGPTQGTEAFF. The rearrangement uses TRBV6-5 and TRBJ1-1, with a possible D match to TRBD1 (5 bases). Per the germline V gene, CDR1 is MNHEY and CDR2 is SVGAGI. This CDR3 region has 15 residues. Trimming stripped 5 bases from V and 4 bases from J, with 17 bases between.

This chain joins TRBV4-3 and TRBJ2-7, with a possible D match to TRBD1 (5 bases). Between the trimmed V and J ends, which lost 4 bases and 0 bases, there was a span of 10 bases. CDR1 is LGHNA, CDR2 YSLEER, per germline. CDR3 length equals 14 residues. CDR3: CASSLDRNSYEQYF. The CDR3 bases are TGCGCCAGCAGCCTCGACAGAAACTCCTACGAGCAGTACTTC.

The V call is TRBV14, the J call TRBJ1-1, with D hard to call. This CDR3 has 14 amino acids. Germline V gene data show CDR1 as SGHDN and CDR2 as FVKESK. V was trimmed by 0 bases and J by 4 bases, leaving 9 bases between them. CDR3 nucleotide sequence: TGTGCCAGCAGCCAAGATACCACTGTCACTGAAGCTTTCTTT. Translation gives CASSQDTTVTEAFF.

V is TRBV2 and J is TRBJ2-7, with TRBD1 matching 8 bases. The trim removed 6 bases at V and 4 bases at J, leaving 14 bases unmatched. Germline V gives CDR1 SNHLY, CDR2 FYNNEI. The CDR3 loop spans 16 amino acids. The CDR3 nucleotides are TGTGCCAGCAGCGCGCTTTGGGACAGGCAGACGTACGAGCAGTACTTC. This encodes CASSALWDRQTYEQYF.